Sequencing of this TCR beta chain was carried out in a study of vaccination and CD4 T cells after COVID-19. Study-wide background: Each control was exposed to a CEFX pool, an HIV-1 Nef pool, or no peptide at all. Study observations and caveats: Only post-vaccination samples contained a median approximately 84% of the reactive clones in convalescent patients.

Regarding this clonotype: Its antigen is unidentified.

Time point defined: late sampling 161 to 241 days after vaccination in a few convalescent patients. Noted treatment: approximately 11-day PBMC culture with coronavirus spike peptide pools or control peptides (ViraFEST assay). This CDR3 comprises 14 residues. Trimming took off 5 bases at V and 4 bases at J, with 14 bases between the two ends. Germline lookup yields CDR1 LNHNV and CDR2 YYDKDF (reference sequence). At the Johns Hopkins FTIC core, DNA taken from cultured CD4+ T cells was sequenced by way of the Oncomine TCR Beta short-read assay. MiXCR was run by TCRdb on the PCR reads, yielding one entry per CDR3 protein. The sample holds tens of thousands of distinct CDR3 sequences, roughly 33% seen once.

This TCR was recovered from a human donor who had recovered from COVID-19. The sample was CD4+ T cells from blood, cultured in vitro, taken about 7 months after SARS-CoV-2 vaccination. The gene calls are TRBV15 and TRBJ2-5, with D perhaps being TRBD1 or TRBD2 (5 bases each). This CDR3 reads CATSPLYGGETQYF. CDR3 in DNA: TGTGCCACCAGCCCCCTTTATGGGGGAGAGACCCAGTACTTC.